The sequence of this TCR beta chain was determined in a study of shared clonotypes between healthy human individuals. The sorted-subset replicate PCRs were given 150 to 250 ng DNA, which is 30,000 to 35,000 T cell genomes. The table came from immunoSEQ multiplex PCR; TCRdb's copy has only in-frame clones and leaves some out. There are roughly 1,500,000 clones in the sample; around 98% occur only once, and less than 0.55% lies in the top ten. The germline V and J ends were trimmed by 0 bases and 4 bases, with 7 bases remaining between them. CDR3 size: 13 residues. Germline CDR1 reads SGHRS; CDR2 reads YFSETQ. As concerns this clone: This same CDR3 is encoded by further DNA sequences in the sample.

This clonotype was obtained from a man aged 25-40 years in good health. This sequence joins TRBV5-1 and TRBJ2-5; D is uncertain. Material: naive CD4+ T cells sorted from blood. The subset denotes: CD45RA+ positively selected. CDR3 protein: CASSLDPGETQYF. Written as DNA, the CDR3 is TGCGCCAGCAGCTTGGATCCCGGAGAGACCCAGTACTTC.